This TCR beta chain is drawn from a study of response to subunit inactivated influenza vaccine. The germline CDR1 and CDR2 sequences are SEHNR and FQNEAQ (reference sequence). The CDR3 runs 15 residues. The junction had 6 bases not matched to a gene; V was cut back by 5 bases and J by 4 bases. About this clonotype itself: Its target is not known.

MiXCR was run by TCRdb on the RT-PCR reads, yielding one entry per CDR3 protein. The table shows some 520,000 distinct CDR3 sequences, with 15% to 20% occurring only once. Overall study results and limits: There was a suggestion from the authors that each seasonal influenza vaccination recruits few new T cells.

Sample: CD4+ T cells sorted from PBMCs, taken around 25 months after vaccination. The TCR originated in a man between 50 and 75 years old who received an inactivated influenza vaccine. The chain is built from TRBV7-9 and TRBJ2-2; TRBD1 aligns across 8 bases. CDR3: CASSTYRGSTGELFF. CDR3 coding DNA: TGTGCCAGCAGCACGTACAGGGGGAGCACCGGGGAGCTGTTTTTT. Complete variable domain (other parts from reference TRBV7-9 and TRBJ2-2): DTGVSQNPRHKITKRGQNVTFRCDPISEHNRLYWYRQTLGQGPEFLTYFQNEAQLEKSRLLSDRFSAERPKGSFSTLEIQRTEQGDSAMYLCASSTYRGSTGELFFGEGSRLTVL.